The following is a T cell receptor (beta chain) sequence with its context. Unmatched junction bases numbered 6, after V lost 6 bases and J lost 2 bases. CDR1 and CDR2 (germline): SGHRS, YFSETQ. This CDR3 region has 14 residues. The record originates from a study of shared clonotypes between healthy human individuals. The overall study: CD4 naive cells filled three plates per donor, CD4 memory three, CD8 naive two and CD8 memory one.

Each PCR replicate from the sorted subsets contained around 0.2 ug DNA, which is 25,000 to 30,000 T cell genomes. In the original analysis: Filtering was not the same, since immunoSEQ gave junction-only sequences without quality scores. The protocol was immunoSEQ multiplex PCR, while the TCRdb copy is restricted to in-frame clones and leaves out a portion. D and trimming were read from the DNA, whereas the V and J calls and clone size are those reported in that table. The table lists approximately 240,000 clones, 60% to 80% of them singletons. V gene TRBV5-1 combines with J gene TRBJ2-3; 7 bases fit TRBD2. The sequenced material came from memory CD4+ T cells sorted from blood. Subset meaning: CD45RA-negative fraction. The receptor was isolated from a man younger than 45 in good health. Here the CDR3 DNA reads TGCGCCAGCACCCCTAGCGGATACACAGATACGCAGTATTTT. This sequence encodes CASTPSGYTDTQYF.